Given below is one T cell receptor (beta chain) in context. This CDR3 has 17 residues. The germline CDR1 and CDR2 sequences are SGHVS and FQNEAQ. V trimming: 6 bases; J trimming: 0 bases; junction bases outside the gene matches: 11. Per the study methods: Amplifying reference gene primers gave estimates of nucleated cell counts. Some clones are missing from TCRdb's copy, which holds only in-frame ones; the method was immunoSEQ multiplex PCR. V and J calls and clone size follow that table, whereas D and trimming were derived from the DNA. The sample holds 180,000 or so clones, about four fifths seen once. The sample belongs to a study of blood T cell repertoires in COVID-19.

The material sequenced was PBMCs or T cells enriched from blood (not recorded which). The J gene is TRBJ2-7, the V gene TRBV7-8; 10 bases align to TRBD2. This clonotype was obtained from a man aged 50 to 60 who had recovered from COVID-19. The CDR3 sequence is CASRIEGGTSASYEQYF. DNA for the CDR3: TGTGCCAGCAGAATAGAGGGAGGGACTAGCGCCTCCTACGAGCAGTACTTC.